A single sample gave rise to the 20 T cell receptor beta chains below, sequenced in a study of shared clonotypes between healthy human individuals (dated by TCRdb to about 2020). Library method: the immunoSEQ multiplex PCR assay. Here the immuneACCESS table is served through TCRdb, limited to in-frame sequences with V and J called. Missing clones are a known gap in these copies; in checked studies unresolved V genes cover under half, and the rest lacks a known reason. Within this sample are around 550,000 clones, with about 95% of them counted one time only. The top ten hold over 0.095% of the sample. CD8 naive samples were CD45RO-negative cells positively selected for CCR7, giving a CD45RA+CCR7+ population that excluded TemRA cells. The sequenced material came from naive CD8+ T cells sorted from blood. The sample's cell subset or site label, in plain terms: CD45RA+CCR7+. Every receptor here comes from a woman aged 25 to 39 in good health.

The chain recombines TRBV28 with TRBJ1-5; D is unresolved. This CDR3 spans 17 amino acids. CDR1 and CDR2 from the germline V gene are MDHEN and SYDVKM. V was trimmed by 6 bases and J by 4 bases, leaving 22 bases between them. In DNA form, the CDR3 reads TGTGCCAGCAGCTCTTTTTCCTACCCGGAGAAGAATCAGCCCCAGCATTTT. It encodes CASSSFSYPEKNQPQHF. Using reference TRBV28 and TRBJ1-5 for the parts outside the CDR3, the full variable domain is DVKVTQSSRYLVKRTGEKVFLECVQDMDHENMFWYRQDPGLGLRLIYFSYDVKMKEKGDIPEGYSVSREKKERFSLILESASTNQTSMYLCASSSFSYPEKNQPQHFGDGTRLSIL.

The chain links TRBV28 to TRBJ2-3; 11 bases match TRBD2. Losses at the gene ends were 3 bases for V and 2 bases for J; bases not matched to a gene: 4. Per the germline V gene, CDR1 is MDHEN and CDR2 is SYDVKM. CDR3 length: 16 residues. CDR3 protein: CASSLGTSGDTDTQYF. Here the CDR3 DNA reads TGTGCCAGCAGTTTGGGGACTAGCGGCGACACAGATACGCAGTATTTT.

In this sample, this clone turned up once. The chain joins TRBV2 to TRBJ1-1; no reliable D call. Trimming removed 7 bases from V and 2 bases from J, with 5 bases in between. CDR1 is SNHLY, CDR2 FYNNEI, per germline. The CDR3 is 11 amino acids. As DNA, the CDR3 is TGTGCCAGCAATGACAACACTGAAGCTTTCTTT. Residues: CASNDNTEAFF.

J is TRBJ1-2 and V is TRBV10-1; 12 nucleotides align to TRBD1. The CDR3 is 17 residues long. Germline lookup yields CDR1 WNHNN and CDR2 SYGVQD (reference sequence). The junction had 11 bases not matched to a gene; V was cut back by 4 bases and J by 5 bases. CDR3: CASSALRDRGLKYGYTF. In DNA, the CDR3 is TGCGCCAGCAGTGCCTTACGGGACAGGGGGCTTAAGTATGGCTACACCTTC.

The rearrangement joins TRBV28 to TRBJ2-1, with a tentative D call TRBD2 (5 bases). This CDR3 has 16 residues. V lost 7 bases and J lost 0, with 16 bases in between. Germline CDR1 and CDR2: MDHEN and SYDVKM. The CDR3 protein is CASTTILRGSYNEQFF. DNA of the CDR3: TGTGCCAGCACCACCATCTTACGGGGCTCCTACAATGAGCAGTTCTTC. Full variable domain (rest looked up from reference TRBV28 and TRBJ2-1): DVKVTQSSRYLVKRTGEKVFLECVQDMDHENMFWYRQDPGLGLRLIYFSYDVKMKEKGDIPEGYSVSREKKERFSLILESASTNQTSMYLCASTTILRGSYNEQFFGPGTRLTVL.

This chain joins TRBV4-1 and TRBJ2-5; the D call may be TRBD1 or TRBD2 (7 bases each). The J call may not be correct, given that the DNA end is closer to TRBJ2-7. There are 15 residues in the CDR3. The V gene's germline CDR1 is MGHRA and CDR2 YSYEKL. The CDR3 DNA sequence: TGCGCCAGCAGCCAAGACAGGGGGGGACCCTACGAGCAGTACTTC. Its translation: CASSQDRGGPYEQYF.

This sequence joins TRBV4-1 and TRBJ2-1; 15 bases fit TRBD2. This CDR3 is 15 amino acids long. Germline V CDR1 and CDR2: MGHRA, YSYEKL. V was clipped by 4 bases and J by 7 bases; unmatched bases: 2. The DNA for the CDR3 is TGCGCCAGCAGCCGGACTAGCGGGAGGGGGAATGAGCAGTTCTTC. It is translated as CASSRTSGRGNEQFF.

The V gene is TRBV4-1, the J gene TRBJ1-5, with D possibly being TRBD1 (5 bases). The germline V gene encodes CDR1 MGHRA and CDR2 YSYEKL. The CDR3 extends over 17 amino acids. Deletions cut 5 bases from V and 6 bases from J, with 23 bases between. CDR3 loop: CASSKTGRGSGSQPQHF. Here the CDR3 DNA reads TGCGCCAGCAGCAAAACCGGTAGGGGCTCGGGTAGTCAGCCCCAGCATTTT.

This sequence joins TRBV5-4 and TRBJ1-5; TRBD1 agrees at 8 bases. Germline CDR1 SGHNT, CDR2 YYREEE (reference sequence). The CDR3 covers 15 residues. J was trimmed by 4 bases and V by 3 bases; bases with no gene match: 6. The CDR3 DNA follows: TGTGCCAGCAGCTACGGGACAGGCCTAAATCAGCCCCAGCATTTT. Translating it yields CASSYGTGLNQPQHF.

The genes are TRBV5-6 and TRBJ2-7; 9 positions match TRBD2. This CDR3 is built from 17 residues. V trimming: 0 bases; J trimming: 3 bases; junction bases outside the gene matches: 10. The germline CDR1 and CDR2 sequences are SGHDT and YYEEEE. CDR3 amino acids: CASSLVPWREGLYEQYF. The CDR3 DNA reads as TGTGCCAGCAGCTTGGTGCCCTGGCGGGAGGGCCTCTACGAGCAGTACTTC.

J is TRBJ1-5 and V is TRBV7-9; 7 bases match TRBD1. The J segment lost 1 base and the V segment lost 5 bases, leaving 8 bases of the junction unmatched. This CDR3 comprises 16 residues. Looked up from germline, CDR1 is SEHNR and CDR2 is FQNEAQ (reference sequence). The CDR3 coding sequence is TGTGCCAGCAGCACCACCGTGACAGGGAGCAATCAGCCCCAGCATTTT. Translation: CASSTTVTGSNQPQHF.

The V call is TRBV11-3, the J call TRBJ2-1; 7 nucleotides match TRBD2. The CDR3 loop spans 13 amino acids. Germline-derived CDR1 and CDR2 are SGHNT and YENEEA. The V gene end was trimmed by 8 bases and the J gene end by 8 bases; junction bases not matched to a gene: 9. In DNA, the CDR3 is TGTGCCAGCGCTCGGGGGAGGGCCGATGAGCAGTTCTTC. It is translated as CASARGRADEQFF.

This sequence joins TRBV7-9 and TRBJ2-7, with 12 positions matching TRBD2. The trim removed 5 bases at V and 0 bases at J, leaving 8 bases unmatched. Germline CDR1 reads SEHNR; CDR2 reads FQNEAQ (reference sequence). The CDR3 is 17 amino acids. Here the CDR3 DNA reads TGTGCCAGCAGCGGAACTAGCGGGAGGACCCTCTCCTACGAGCAGTACTTC. It codes for CASSGTSGRTLSYEQYF. Together with reference TRBV7-9 and TRBJ2-7, the CDR3 gives the full variable domain: DTGVSQNPRHKITKRGQNVTFRCDPISEHNRLYWYRQTLGQGPEFLTYFQNEAQLEKSRLLSDRFSAERPKGSFSTLEIQRTEQGDSAMYLCASSGTSGRTLSYEQYFGPGTRLTVT.

The chain recombines TRBV11-1 with TRBJ1-1, with D possibly matching TRBD1 (6 bases). The CDR3 has 13 amino acids. Deletions cut 5 bases from V and 8 bases from J, with 15 bases between. The germline gives CDR1 SGHAT, CDR2 FQDESV (reference sequence). The CDR3 nucleotides read TGTGCCAGCAGCCTGTGGACAGCAGGAGAAGCTTTCTTT. It encodes CASSLWTAGEAFF. Full variable domain (missing parts from reference TRBV11-1 and TRBJ1-1): EAEVAQSPRYKITEKSQAVAFWCDPISGHATLYWYRQILGQGPELLVQFQDESVVDDSQLPKDRFSAERLKGVDSTLKIQPAELGDSAMYLCASSLWTAGEAFFGQGTRLTVV.

CDR3 in amino acids: CASSRDSPGSGANVLTF. DNA of the CDR3: TGTGCCAGCAGTCGGGACAGTCCGGGCTCTGGGGCCAACGTCCTGACTTTC. The chain links TRBV27 to TRBJ2-6, with 7 bases identical to TRBD1. Germline V CDR1 and CDR2: MNHEY, SMNVEV (reference sequence). The junction had 7 bases not matched to a gene; V was cut back by 5 bases and J by 0 bases. This CDR3 region has 17 residues.

The chain uses TRBV6-1 and TRBJ2-7, with TRBD2 matching over 9 bases. The germline gives CDR1 MNHNS, CDR2 SASEGT. V was pared by 2 bases and J by 2 bases, with 4 bases of the junction left unmatched. The CDR3 totals 15 residues. The CDR3: CASSELREGPYEQYF. The CDR3, as DNA: TGTGCCAGCAGTGAATTGCGGGAGGGCCCCTACGAGCAGTACTTC.

The chain links TRBV21-1 to TRBJ2-5; the D call of TRBD2 is as the table states it, not checked on the DNA. TRBV21-1 is deemed a pseudogene. The CDR3 sequence is 15 residues long. The CDR3: CASSRSGGVQETQYF. The DNA of the CDR3 is TGTGCCAGCAGCAGGTCGGGGGGAGTACAAGAGACCCAGTACTTC.

The chain's CDR3 is CASSLVGEGNEQYF. DNA for the CDR3: TGTGCCAGCAGCTTAGTAGGGGAAGGGAACGAGCAGTACTTC. The rearrangement joins TRBV7-9 to TRBJ2-7; possibly TRBD1 for D (5 bases). The CDR3 extends over 14 amino acids. The ends were cut back, 1 base at V and 5 bases at J, with 12 bases in the middle. The germline CDR1 and CDR2 sequences are SEHNR and FQNEAQ (reference sequence).

The chain couples TRBV4-1 to TRBJ1-1, with 7 nucleotides matching TRBD1. Trimming took 4 bases from V and 4 from J; bases not matched to a gene: 9. CDR1 is MGHRA and CDR2 is YSYEKL in the germline V gene. This CDR3 is 15 amino acids long. The CDR3 reads CASSPIGPGGTEAFF. The CDR3, as DNA: TGCGCCAGCAGCCCTATCGGCCCAGGGGGCACTGAAGCTTTCTTT.

This clone was picked up one time. The chain recombines TRBV6-6 with TRBJ2-7; TRBD1 might be the D (6 bases). This CDR3 is 15 amino acids long. Between the trimmed V and J ends, which lost 5 bases and 0 bases, there was a span of 14 bases. Germline CDR1 and CDR2: MNHNY and SVGAGI (reference sequence). The CDR3: CASSIDTGSSYEQYF. CDR3 in DNA: TGTGCCAGCAGTATCGATACAGGGAGCTCCTACGAGCAGTACTTC.